The clone carrying this TCR beta chain was detected once. Under the authors' procedure: How many nucleated cells were present was estimated from reference gene primer amplification. Here immunoSEQ multiplex PCR was the method, and the copy in TCRdb shows in-frame clones only, minus some. That table is the source of V, J and clone size, and D and trimming were worked out from the DNA. The sample includes about 49,000 clones, about 85% of them seen just once. CDR1 and CDR2 from the germline V gene are SGHTA and FQGNSA. The CDR3 runs to 15 residues. The V segment lost 5 bases and the J segment 4 bases; nucleotides outside the gene matches: 7. The record originates from a study of blood T cell repertoires in COVID-19. Study-wide context: T cells, B-cell-depleted T cells, or PBMCs supplied cDNA or gDNA.

Sample: peripheral blood. The receptor was derived from a human donor in a cohort sampled during active COVID-19. The J gene is TRBJ2-1, the V gene TRBV7-2, with TRBD2 identical over 8 bases. In DNA, the CDR3 is TGTGCCAGCAGCCCCCCGGGGGGGGAATACAATGAGCAGTTCTTC. Residues: CASSPPGGEYNEQFF.